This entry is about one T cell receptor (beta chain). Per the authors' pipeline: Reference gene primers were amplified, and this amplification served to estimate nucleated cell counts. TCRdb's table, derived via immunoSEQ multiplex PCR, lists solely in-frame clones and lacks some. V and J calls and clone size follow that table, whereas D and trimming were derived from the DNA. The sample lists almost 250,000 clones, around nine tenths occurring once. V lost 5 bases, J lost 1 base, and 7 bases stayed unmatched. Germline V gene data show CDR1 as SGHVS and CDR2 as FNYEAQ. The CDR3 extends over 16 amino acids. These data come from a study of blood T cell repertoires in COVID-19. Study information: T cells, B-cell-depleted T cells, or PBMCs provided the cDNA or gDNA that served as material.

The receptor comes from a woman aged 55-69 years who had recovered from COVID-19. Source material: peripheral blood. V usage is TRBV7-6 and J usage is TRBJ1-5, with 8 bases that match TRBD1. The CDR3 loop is CASSIGQGQSNQPQHF. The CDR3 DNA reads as TGTGCCAGCAGCATTGGACAGGGTCAAAGCAATCAGCCCCAGCATTTT.